This entry is about one T cell receptor (beta chain). Its antigen remains unidentified. These data are taken from a study of OX40 agonist ivuxolimab in advanced cancers. Collection of blood occurred at baseline, at cycle 4 day 1, and at cycle 7 day 1. General study points: Clonal expansion was seen in CD4+ and CD8+ blood T cells by week 6 at 0.1 to 3.0 mg/kg.

Clones were sequenced by immunoSEQ multiplex PCR, and TCRdb holds only the in-frame ones, with some missing. The table has tens of thousands of clones, about 90% seen once. The CDR3 is 13 residues long. Germline CDR1 KGHSH, CDR2 LQKENI. Losses at the gene ends were 3 bases for V and 3 bases for J; bases not matched to a gene: 1. The receptor was isolated from an adult with an advanced solid tumor such as melanoma, head and neck, liver or kidney cancer. The input for sequencing was CD4+ or CD8+ T cells sorted from blood, taken in a trial of the OX40 agonist ivuxolimab. This sequence joins TRBV18 and TRBJ2-5, with TRBD2 matching 7 bases. The CDR3 reads CASSPGREETQYF. CDR3 DNA: TGTGCCAGCTCACCGGGGAGGGAAGAGACCCAGTACTTC.